This entry lists 23 T cell receptor beta chains sequenced from one sample in a study of blood T cell repertoires in COVID-19. Assay: immunoSEQ multiplex PCR; the TCRdb copy retains only in-frame clones and omits some. This repertoire shows about 140,000 clones, around 89% found once; its top ten account for 8% to 13%. Sample: peripheral blood. These receptors originate from a woman older than 75 with acute or convalescent COVID-19.

V and J are TRBV6-5 and TRBJ1-1; no firm D call. This CDR3 spans 14 amino acids. In germline, CDR1 is MNHEY, CDR2 SVGAGI. The V gene lost 7 bases and the J gene lost 1 base, with 13 bases spanning the gap. CDR3 region: CASTIIEGNTEAFF. The DNA for the CDR3 is TGTGCCAGCACTATTATCGAGGGGAACACTGAAGCTTTCTTT.

Comments on this clone: Other DNA sequences in this specimen translate into the identical CDR3. V usage is TRBV3-1 (or the pseudogene TRBV3-2) and J usage is TRBJ2-7; 8 bases map to TRBD2. There are 14 residues in the CDR3. Trimming took 4 bases from V and 0 from J; bases not matched to a gene: 2. From germline, CDR1 is LGHDT and CDR2 YNNKEL (reference sequence). The CDR3 nucleotides are TGTGCCAGCAGCCCGGGAGGGCTCTCCTACGAGCAGTACTTC. It is translated as CASSPGGLSYEQYF.

The V call is TRBV6-6, the J call TRBJ2-7, with D perhaps TRBD1 (6 bases). Per germline, CDR1 MNHNY and CDR2 SVGAGI (reference sequence). Trimming cost V 0 bases and J 4 bases, with 13 bases left between them. The CDR3 sequence is 15 residues long. The CDR3 protein is CASSYSGRTEYEQYF. CDR3 DNA: TGTGCCAGCAGTTACTCCGGCAGGACAGAGTACGAGCAGTACTTC.

The chain has TRBV5-4 and TRBJ2-7; D may be TRBD1 (6 bases). Looked up from germline, CDR1 is SGHNT and CDR2 is YYREEE (reference sequence). The CDR3 consists of 14 residues. V dropped 1 base and J dropped 6 bases, with 14 bases sitting between them. In nucleotides, the CDR3 is TGTGCCAGCAGCTTGTGGACAGACCCCCTCGAGCAGTACTTC. This codes for CASSLWTDPLEQYF.

This clone was counted only a few times. The J gene is TRBJ2-5, the V gene TRBV29-1; the D gene is possibly TRBD1 (5 bases). Per germline, CDR1 SQVTM and CDR2 ANQGSEA. The CDR3 consists of 15 residues. V lost 2 bases to trimming and J lost 7 bases, with 20 bases between them. The CDR3 DNA reads as TGCAGCGTTGAAAGGCCAGGGCTCCCTAGGGGGACCCAGTACTTC. It is translated as CSVERPGLPRGTQYF.

This chain connects TRBV6-5 to TRBJ2-7; perhaps TRBD1 as D (6 bases). The V and J ends lost 6 bases and 0 bases respectively, with 12 bases between them. The CDR3 length is 14 residues. From germline, CDR1 is MNHEY and CDR2 SVGAGI. DNA of the CDR3: TGTGCCAGCAGCCACAGGGAAAGCTCCTACGAGCAGTACTTC. This gives the protein CASSHRESSYEQYF.

The chain carries TRBV11-1 and TRBJ1-2, with 8 positions matching TRBD1. The length of the CDR3 is 14 residues. V lost 3 bases to trimming and J lost 8 bases; unmatched junction nucleotides: 8. Germline CDR1 is SGHAT and CDR2 is FQDESV (reference sequence). CDR3 coding DNA: TGTGCCAGCAGCTTCGACAGGGGAGAGGACGGCTACACCTTC. Translated, it gives CASSFDRGEDGYTF. The variable domain in full, with the rest retrieved from reference TRBV11-1 and TRBJ1-2, is EAEVAQSPRYKITEKSQAVAFWCDPISGHATLYWYRQILGQGPELLVQFQDESVVDDSQLPKDRFSAERLKGVDSTLKIQPAELGDSAMYLCASSFDRGEDGYTFGSGTRLTVV.

Only one count was recorded for this clone. The chain links TRBV6-5 to TRBJ1-2; 7 nucleotides line up with TRBD1. The trim removed 4 bases at V and 4 bases at J, leaving 9 bases unmatched. The V gene's germline CDR1 is MNHEY and CDR2 SVGAGI. The CDR3 runs to 15 residues. Written as DNA, the CDR3 is TGTGCCAGCAGTTCGACGACAGGGCGAGGCTATGGCTACACCTTC. Protein product: CASSSTTGRGYGYTF.

The chain links TRBV4-3 to TRBJ2-1, with 7 positions matching TRBD1. The V and J ends lost 6 bases and 8 bases, in that order; junction bases with no gene match: 7. Germline loops: CDR1 LGHNA, CDR2 YSLEER. The CDR3 has 13 residues. The CDR3 loop reads CASSSDRDDEQFF. The CDR3 nucleotides read TGCGCCAGCAGTTCTGACAGGGACGATGAGCAGTTCTTC.

Only a few counts were recorded for this clone. The chain recombines TRBV4-2 with TRBJ1-1; D uncertain. This CDR3 is built from 14 residues. CDR1 is LGHNA and CDR2 is YNFKEQ in the germline V gene. Trimming took off 0 bases at V and 3 bases at J, with 8 bases between the two ends. CDR3 sequence: CASSQDFGDTEAFF. The CDR3 DNA reads TGTGCCAGCAGCCAAGATTTCGGAGACACTGAAGCTTTCTTT.

The J gene is TRBJ2-1, the V gene TRBV5-4; perhaps TRBD1 as D (6 bases). Germline V gives CDR1 SGHNT, CDR2 YYREEE (reference sequence). V shed 4 bases and J shed 7 bases, with 15 bases lying between them. The CDR3 sequence is 14 residues long. The CDR3 is CASSPGQRDNEQFF. CDR3 sequence (DNA): TGTGCCAGCAGCCCTGGACAGCGAGATAATGAGCAGTTCTTC.

The chain employs TRBV6-2 or TRBV6-3 and TRBJ1-1; D not certain. Trimming left V 2 bases short and J 5 bases short, with 12 bases between. The CDR3 has 14 amino acids. Germline CDR1 reads MNHEY; CDR2 reads SVGEGT. Here the CDR3 reads CASSYRESGTEAFF. In nucleotides, the CDR3 is TGTGCCAGCAGTTACAGGGAGTCGGGAACTGAAGCTTTCTTT.

The chain employs TRBV7-3 and TRBJ2-5; TRBD1 might be the D (6 bases). The CDR3 runs to 15 residues. From germline, CDR1 is SGHTA and CDR2 FQGTGA. V was shortened by 0 bases and J by 2 bases, with 10 bases between the two germline ends. The DNA of the CDR3 is TGTGCCAGCAGCTTAACTGTAGGGGGACAAGAGACCCAGTACTTC. It translates to CASSLTVGGQETQYF.

This clone showed up just a few times. The CDR3 region has the DNA TGTGCCAGCAGCGTAGCTACGTCAACTAACTATGGCTACACCTTC. It specifies CASSVATSTNYGYTF. The chain uses TRBV9 and TRBJ1-2, with no clear D. Germline lookup yields CDR1 SGDLS and CDR2 YYNGEE. The CDR3 is 15 amino acids. Between the trimmed V and J ends, which lost 0 bases and 0 bases, there was a span of 9 bases. Complete variable domain (other parts from reference TRBV9 and TRBJ1-2): DSGVTQTPKHLITATGQRVTLRCSPRSGDLSVYWYQQSLDQGLQFLIQYYNGEERAKGNILERFSAQQFPDLHSELNLSSLELGDSALYFCASSVATSTNYGYTFGSGTRLTVV.

The CDR3 sequence is CASSGGRVGNQPQHF. DNA of the CDR3: TGTGCCAGCAGTGGGGGCAGGGTCGGCAATCAGCCCCAGCATTTT. J is TRBJ1-5 and V is TRBV2; tentatively, D is TRBD1 (5 bases). With 4 bases removed from V and 2 bases from J, the gap between germline ends came to 12 bases. Germline V gives CDR1 SNHLY, CDR2 FYNNEI. The CDR3 loop spans 15 amino acids.

The genes are TRBV4-1 and TRBJ1-2; a weak D match, TRBD1 (5 bases). The V end was cut by 0 bases, the J end by 4 bases, with 15 bases between. The CDR3 runs to 16 residues. Per germline, CDR1 MGHRA and CDR2 YSYEKL. CDR3: CASSQDHQGIVYGYTF. Here the CDR3 DNA reads TGCGCCAGCAGCCAAGATCATCAGGGTATAGTCTATGGCTACACCTTC.

This clone was recorded once. This chain uses TRBV9 with TRBJ1-2; 10 nucleotides line up with TRBD1. The CDR3 runs to 15 residues. V was pared by 4 bases and J by 5 bases, with 8 bases of the junction left unmatched. CDR1 is SGDLS, CDR2 YYNGEE, per germline. The CDR3 reads CASSPRPGQGYGYTF. The DNA for the CDR3 is TGTGCCAGCAGCCCCCGCCCGGGACAGGGGTATGGCTACACCTTC.

The rearrangement uses TRBV29-1 and TRBJ1-2; D possibly corresponds to TRBD1 (6 bases). CDR3 length: 11 amino acids. Trimming cost V 8 bases and J 5 bases, with 12 bases left between them. CDR1 is SQVTM and CDR2 is ANQGSEA in the germline V gene. The DNA of the CDR3 is TGCAGCCTGGACAGTGAATATGGCTACACCTTC. As protein: CSLDSEYGYTF.

The rearrangement links TRBV5-1 to TRBJ2-1; 7 nucleotides align to TRBD1. This CDR3 region has 15 residues. Losses at the gene ends were 0 bases for V and 4 bases for J; bases not matched to a gene: 4. Germline CDR1 SGHRS, CDR2 YFSETQ. The CDR3 loop is CASSLDGTVYNEQFF. CDR3 DNA: TGCGCCAGCAGCTTGGATGGGACAGTTTACAATGAGCAGTTCTTC.

This chain links TRBV27 with TRBJ2-3; 8 bases fit TRBD2. V dropped 6 bases and J dropped 1; count of bases not matched to a gene: 6. This CDR3 contains 15 residues. From germline, CDR1 is MNHEY and CDR2 SMNVEV (reference sequence). The CDR3 nucleotides are TGTGCCAGCAGGCGTCTAGCGGGTGGCACAGATACGCAGTATTTT. This encodes CASRRLAGGTDTQYF.

A single count supports this clone. The chain carries TRBV7-9 and TRBJ1-5; a weak D match, TRBD1 (5 bases). This CDR3 comprises 14 residues. The V gene lost 0 bases and the J gene lost 4 bases, with 7 bases spanning the gap. CDR1 SEHNR and CDR2 FQNEAQ come from the germline V gene (reference sequence). Here the CDR3 reads CASSLATENQPQHF. The CDR3 region has the DNA TGTGCCAGCAGCTTAGCGACAGAAAATCAGCCCCAGCATTTT. Drawing the rest from reference TRBV7-9 and TRBJ1-5, the complete variable domain is DTGVSQNPRHKITKRGQNVTFRCDPISEHNRLYWYRQTLGQGPEFLTYFQNEAQLEKSRLLSDRFSAERPKGSFSTLEIQRTEQGDSAMYLCASSLATENQPQHFGDGTRLSIL.

The rearrangement joins TRBV5-1 to TRBJ2-5; possible D gene TRBD1, 6 bases. Germline-derived CDR1 and CDR2 are SGHRS and YFSETQ. CDR3 length equals 14 residues. The germline V and J ends were trimmed by 4 bases and 4 bases, with 14 bases remaining between them. Written as DNA, the CDR3 is TGCGCCAGCAGCCTACAGGGTCATGGAGAGACCCAGTACTTC. This codes for CASSLQGHGETQYF.

The CDR3 DNA reads TGTGCCAGCACCGAATCGACAAGCTATGGCTACACCTTC. This gives the protein CASTESTSYGYTF. The chain links TRBV7-2 to TRBJ1-2; D is undetermined. Germline V gene sequence: CDR1 SGHTA, CDR2 FQGNSA. V was shortened by 7 bases and J by 4 bases, with 13 bases between the two germline ends. The CDR3 covers 13 residues.